The 21 T cell receptor beta chains given below trace back to one sample, sequenced in a study of shared clonotypes between healthy human individuals. The protocol was immunoSEQ multiplex PCR, while the TCRdb copy is restricted to in-frame clones and leaves out a portion. The sample consists of approximately 600,000 clones, roughly 95% of them appearing once. Naive CD8 cells lacked CD45RO and underwent positive selection for CCR7, leaving out terminally differentiated effector memory CD45RA+ cells. Source material: naive CD8+ T cells sorted from blood. All receptors come from a woman aged 25 to 45 in good health.

V and J are TRBV10-2 and TRBJ2-1, with 9 bases identical to TRBD2. The germline V gene encodes CDR1 WSHSY and CDR2 SAAADI. The V gene end was trimmed by 4 bases and the J gene end by 4 bases; junction bases not matched to a gene: 5. The CDR3 runs to 15 residues. CDR3 residues: CASSAISGGYNEQFF. CDR3 coding DNA: TGCGCCAGCAGTGCTATTAGCGGGGGATACAATGAGCAGTTCTTC.

The chain carries TRBV7-2 and TRBJ1-1; unclear D gene. The V gene's germline CDR1 is SGHTA and CDR2 FQGNSA. Trimming shortened V by 5 bases and J by 1 base, and 11 bases separated the two germline ends. The CDR3 is made up of 14 amino acids. The CDR3 here is CASSNPRKNTEAFF. The CDR3 DNA reads as TGTGCCAGCAGCAACCCCCGAAAGAACACTGAAGCTTTCTTT. The whole variable domain, remainder taken from reference TRBV7-2 and TRBJ1-1, is GAGVSQSPSNKVTEKGKDVELRCDPISGHTALYWYRQSLGQGLEFLIYFQGNSAPDKSGLPSDRFSAERTGGSVSTLTIQRTQQEDSAVYLCASSNPRKNTEAFFGQGTRLTVV.

The CDR3 sequence: CASRLADNTDTQYF. The CDR3 bases are TGTGCCAGTCGACTAGCGGACAACACAGATACGCAGTATTTT. The chain couples TRBV28 to TRBJ2-3; 9 bases line up with TRBD2. CDR1 and CDR2 from the germline V gene are MDHEN and SYDVKM. The V segment lost 9 bases and the J segment 2 bases; nucleotides outside the gene matches: 6. The CDR3 is made up of 14 amino acids.

The gene calls are TRBV7-2 and TRBJ2-3; D remains ambiguous. CDR3 length: 14 amino acids. With 3 bases removed from V and 2 bases from J, the gap between germline ends came to 9 bases. CDR1 SGHTA and CDR2 FQGNSA come from the germline V gene. The DNA of the CDR3 is TGTGCCAGCAGCTTTAAACGGTCCACAGATACGCAGTATTTT. Residues: CASSFKRSTDTQYF.

The chain uses TRBV6-4 and TRBJ1-4; D is uncertain. Germline lookup yields CDR1 MRHNA and CDR2 SNTAGT. The ends were cut back, 9 bases at V and 0 bases at J, with 11 bases in the middle. The length of the CDR3 is 14 residues. The CDR3 reads CARHPTTTNEKLFF. CDR3 DNA: TGTGCCAGGCACCCGACTACAACTAATGAAAAACTGTTTTTT.

This clone came up once. The CDR3 loop reads CASSPHTGYETQYF. The CDR3 bases are TGTGCCAGCAGTCCACACACAGGGTACGAGACCCAGTACTTC. The rearrangement joins TRBV28 to TRBJ2-5; TRBD1 might be the D (6 bases). CDR1 MDHEN and CDR2 SYDVKM come from the germline V gene. The V and J ends lost 5 bases and 5 bases respectively, with 15 bases between them. The CDR3 contains 14 residues.

The chain recombines TRBV11-2 with TRBJ2-7; perhaps TRBD1 as D (6 bases). Germline V gene sequence: CDR1 SGHAT, CDR2 FQNNGV. The CDR3 loop spans 12 amino acids. The V gene lost 6 bases and the J gene lost 6 bases, with 12 bases spanning the gap. DNA of the CDR3: TGTGCCAGCAGTTTAACAGGGTCCGAGCAGTACTTC. Protein product: CASSLTGSEQYF. The complete variable domain, with remaining parts taken from reference TRBV11-2 and TRBJ2-7, reads EAGVAQSPRYKIIEKRQSVAFWCNPISGHATLYWYQQILGQGPKLLIQFQNNGVVDDSQLPKDRFSAERLKGVDSTLKIQPAKLEDSAVYLCASSLTGSEQYFGPGTRLTVT.

This clone was found a few times. The chain has TRBV28 and TRBJ1-1; D remains ambiguous. The CDR3 is 12 residues long. V was trimmed by 3 bases and J by 7 bases, leaving 9 bases between them. From germline, CDR1 is MDHEN and CDR2 SYDVKM. CDR3 loop: CASSFPGNEAFF. CDR3 nucleotide sequence: TGTGCCAGCAGTTTCCCCGGGAATGAAGCTTTCTTT. Full variable domain (remainder filled in from reference TRBV28 and TRBJ1-1): DVKVTQSSRYLVKRTGEKVFLECVQDMDHENMFWYRQDPGLGLRLIYFSYDVKMKEKGDIPEGYSVSREKKERFSLILESASTNQTSMYLCASSFPGNEAFFGQGTRLTVV.

As DNA, the CDR3 is TGTGCCAGCAGCTCCGGGGGCAGGGCCGGTGGCTACACCTTC. It translates to CASSSGGRAGGYTF. The chain employs TRBV7-8 and TRBJ1-2; D perhaps matches TRBD1 (6 bases). Trimming took 4 bases from V and 7 from J, leaving 16 bases between them. Germline lookup yields CDR1 SGHVS and CDR2 FQNEAQ. The CDR3 totals 14 residues. The whole variable domain, remainder taken from reference TRBV7-8 and TRBJ1-2, is GAGVSQSPRYKVAKRGQDVALRCDPISGHVSLFWYQQALGQGPEFLTYFQNEAQLDKSGLPSDRFFAERPEGSVSTLKIQRTQQEDSAVYLCASSSGGRAGGYTFGSGTRLTVV.

The chain uses TRBV7-8 and TRBJ1-1, with 8 bases aligning to TRBD1. J gave up 3 bases and V 5 bases, and 2 bases lay outside the gene matches. This CDR3 comprises 13 residues. The germline V gene encodes CDR1 SGHVS and CDR2 FQNEAQ. The CDR3: CASSPGGYTEAFF. CDR3 nucleotides: TGTGCCAGCAGCCCAGGGGGCTACACTGAAGCTTTCTTT.

This chain links TRBV25-1 with TRBJ2-7; TRBD1 might be the D (6 bases). This CDR3 spans 14 amino acids. V was clipped by 3 bases and J by 3 bases, with 12 bases between them. Germline-derived CDR1 and CDR2 are MGHDK and SYGVNS. The DNA for the CDR3 is TGTGCCAGCAGTGACCCGGGACACCTCTACGAGCAGTACTTC. Its translation is CASSDPGHLYEQYF.

This clone was seen once. J is TRBJ2-7 and V is TRBV7-9, with unresolved D. CDR1 and CDR2 from the germline V gene are SEHNR and FQNEAQ (reference sequence). This CDR3 has 13 amino acids. The germline V and J ends were trimmed by 3 bases and 3 bases, with 9 bases remaining between them. CDR3 loop: CASSLMSGYEQYF. DNA of the CDR3: TGTGCCAGCAGCTTGATGTCCGGCTACGAGCAGTACTTC.

The chain uses TRBV13 and TRBJ2-3, with 9 positions matching TRBD2. There are 16 residues in the CDR3. After removal of 3 bases from V and 0 bases from J, the junction contained 4 bases not matched to a gene. Per the germline V gene, CDR1 is PRHDT and CDR2 is FYEKMQ (reference sequence). DNA of the CDR3: TGTGCCAGCAGCTTTGCGGGAGGGCTAAGCACAGATACGCAGTATTTT. It yields the protein CASSFAGGLSTDTQYF.

This chain joins TRBV5-6 and TRBJ2-7; 7 bases line up with TRBD2. Germline CDR1 reads SGHDT; CDR2 reads YYEEEE. CDR3 length: 15 amino acids. V lost 4 bases, J lost 1 base, and 8 bases stayed unmatched. CDR3 nucleotide sequence: TGTGCCAGCAGCGACGGGGGGATAAAATCCTACGAGCAGTACTTC. Translated: CASSDGGIKSYEQYF. The entire variable domain, with the rest obtained from reference TRBV5-6 and TRBJ2-7, is as follows: DAGVTQSPTHLIKTRGQQVTLRCSPKSGHDTVSWYQQALGQGPQFIFQYYEEEERQRGNFPDRFSGHQFPNYSSELNVNALLLGDSALYLCASSDGGIKSYEQYFGPGTRLTVT.

This chain joins TRBV7-9 and TRBJ2-5; 8 bases line up with TRBD1. Germline CDR1 and CDR2: SEHNR and FQNEAQ (reference sequence). V shed 8 bases, J shed 2 bases, and the junction held 10 bases outside the gene matches. The CDR3 runs to 15 residues. In nucleotides, the CDR3 is TGTGCCAGCCAGCTTTATACAGGGGGGCAAGAGACCCAGTACTTC. Protein product: CASQLYTGGQETQYF. The whole variable domain, remainder taken from reference TRBV7-9 and TRBJ2-5, is DTGVSQNPRHKITKRGQNVTFRCDPISEHNRLYWYRQTLGQGPEFLTYFQNEAQLEKSRLLSDRFSAERPKGSFSTLEIQRTEQGDSAMYLCASQLYTGGQETQYFGPGTRLLVL.

J is TRBJ2-7 and V is TRBV27, with D possibly matching TRBD1 (5 bases). CDR1 is MNHEY and CDR2 is SMNVEV in the germline V gene (reference sequence). V gave up 6 bases and J gave up 2 bases, with 11 bases separating them. CDR3 size: 13 residues. Here the CDR3 reads CASSDSLTYEQYF. The CDR3 DNA follows: TGTGCCAGCAGCGACAGCCTAACCTACGAGCAGTACTTC.

On this clone: Other DNA variants within this sample encode the same CDR3. This chain connects TRBV27 to TRBJ2-1, with 9 positions matching TRBD2. CDR1 is MNHEY, CDR2 SMNVEV, per germline (reference sequence). CDR3 length equals 16 residues. The trim removed 0 bases at V and 4 bases at J, leaving 4 bases unmatched. CDR3 coding DNA: TGTGCCAGCAGTTTATCCGCTAGCGGGACTTACAATGAGCAGTTCTTC. Amino acid sequence: CASSLSASGTYNEQFF.

V and J are TRBV28 and TRBJ1-1, with 8 bases identical to TRBD1. This CDR3 is 15 amino acids long. Losses at the gene ends were 8 bases for V and 0 bases for J; bases not matched to a gene: 8. Germline V gene sequence: CDR1 MDHEN, CDR2 SYDVKM. The DNA of the CDR3 is TGTGCCAGCCAACCTCAGGGGGCGATGAACACTGAAGCTTTCTTT. It translates to CASQPQGAMNTEAFF.

Worth noting for this clone: The junction departs from the called germline gene at one end, perhaps through a read error. V and J are TRBV6-5 and TRBJ2-7; the D is unclear. The CDR3 is 13 amino acids. Germline values: CDR1 MNHEY, CDR2 SVGAGI. This chain's CDR3 is CASSYGSSSEQYF. CDR3 nucleotide sequence: TGTGCCAGCAGTTACGGCAGTTCCTCCGAGCAGTACTTC.

The chain employs TRBV27 and TRBJ2-1, with D possibly being TRBD1 (6 bases). Germline CDR1 is MNHEY and CDR2 is SMNVEV (reference sequence). This CDR3 region has 14 residues. The V end lost 8 bases, the J end lost 2 bases, and 13 bases lay between the germline ends. This chain's CDR3 is CASGGAGAYNEQFF. The CDR3 bases are TGTGCCAGCGGTGGGGCAGGGGCCTACAATGAGCAGTTCTTC.

The chain links TRBV13 to TRBJ2-1; 8 bases are a match to TRBD2. The CDR3 is 14 residues long. CDR1 PRHDT and CDR2 FYEKMQ come from the germline V gene (reference sequence). V was pared by 6 bases and J by 5 bases, with 6 bases of the junction left unmatched. The CDR3 DNA is TGTGCCAGCAGTGCGGGACTAGGGAACAATGAGCAGTTCTTC. This gives the protein CASSAGLGNNEQFF.